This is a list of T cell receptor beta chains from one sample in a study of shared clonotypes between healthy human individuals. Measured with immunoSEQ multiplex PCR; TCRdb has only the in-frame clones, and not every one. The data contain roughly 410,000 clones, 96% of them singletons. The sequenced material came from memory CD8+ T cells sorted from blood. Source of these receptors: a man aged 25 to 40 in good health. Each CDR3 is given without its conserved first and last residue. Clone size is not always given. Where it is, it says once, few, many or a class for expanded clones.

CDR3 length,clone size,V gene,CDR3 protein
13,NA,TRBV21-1,ASSKTGRPTYEQY
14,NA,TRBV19,ASSIVLGPPDNEQF
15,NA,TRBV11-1,ASSLEGGRAPTDTQY
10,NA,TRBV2,ASSPMGDTQY
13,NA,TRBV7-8,ASSLARASSYEQY
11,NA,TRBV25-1,ASSEWGGNTIY
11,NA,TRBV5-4,ATRRDSTDTQY
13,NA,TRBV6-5,ASRLGTAPNYGYT
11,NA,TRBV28,ASSRVFYNEQF
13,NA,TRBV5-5,ASSSDPGTGLRYT
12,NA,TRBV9,ASSVTGSSYEQY
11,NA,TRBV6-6,ATQSRERYEQY
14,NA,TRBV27,ASSLFRASGTDTQY
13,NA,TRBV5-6,ASSPSRDIPYEQY
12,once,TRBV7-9,ASSLSGSSYEQY
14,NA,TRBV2,ASSQGLAGDTDTQY
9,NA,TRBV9,ASSHTGELF
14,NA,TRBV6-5,ASSYGFGQGSTEAF
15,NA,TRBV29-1,SVEGLAGGSSYNEQF
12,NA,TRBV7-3,ASSLTSGRETQY
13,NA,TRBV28,ASSSVGAPQWEQF
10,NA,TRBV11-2,ASSLNPDTQY
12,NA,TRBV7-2,ASSLGLASGEQF
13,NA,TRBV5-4,ASSLSFGTSNEQF
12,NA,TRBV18,ASSPLSRTDGYT
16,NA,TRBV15,ATSREWIAGGESYEQY
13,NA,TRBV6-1,ASSEAIGGGGEQY
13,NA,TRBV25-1,ASSRPGQKNSPLH
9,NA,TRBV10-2,ASSKYNEQF
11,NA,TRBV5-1,ASKGAGTDTQY
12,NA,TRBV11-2,ASRATGLPDTQY
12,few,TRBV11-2,ASSLVTVNTEAF
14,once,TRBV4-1,ASSQGLAGVGGELF
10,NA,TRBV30,AWRLLNSPLH
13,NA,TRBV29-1,SVERQASNTGELF
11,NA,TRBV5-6,ASSVRRDQPQH
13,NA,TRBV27,ASSRSGGSNEKLF
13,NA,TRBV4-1,ASSLSGINTGELF
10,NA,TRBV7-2,ASSLTANGYT
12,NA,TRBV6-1,ASSKPGGGTEAF
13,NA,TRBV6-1,ASSVGGRVLDTQY
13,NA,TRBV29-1,SVGQGRPSGTEAF